Listed below are T cell receptor beta chains from one sample, sequenced in a study of blood T cells in healthy people across ages. TCRdb independently ran MiXCR on the 5' RACE reads; one entry per CDR3 protein. The sample holds about 1.5 million distinct CDR3 sequences; 40% to 45% are singletons and the top ten take over 3.5%. The specimen sequenced was blood. The receptors here all came from a woman aged 18-29 years in good health. CDR3s include the opening cysteine and the closing phenylalanine or tryptophan. D genes are given only for firm matches.

V	D	J	CDR3
TRBV27	TRBD1	TRBJ1-5	CASRGDRDHQPQHF
TRBV6-5	TRBD2	TRBJ2-4	CASSSSTSGKNIQYF
TRBV20-1	TRBD1	TRBJ2-5	CSADVDRKNEQYF
TRBV7-2	TRBD1	TRBJ2-1	CASSLATGAEYEQFF
TRBV28	-	TRBJ1-6	CASSLTTYNSPLHF
TRBV12-3/TRBV12-4	TRBD1	TRBJ1-5	CASRRDRDRIQPQHF
TRBV29-1	TRBD2	TRBJ2-7	CSVRPAGAYNEQYF
TRBV4-3	-	TRBJ2-1	CASSPSGVAGREFF
TRBV29-1	TRBD2	TRBJ2-7	CSVGGLALHEQYF
TRBV7-2	-	TRBJ2-7	CASRFPGTYNEQYF
TRBV12-3/TRBV12-4	TRBD1	TRBJ1-5	CASSTGGYYQPQHF
TRBV7-2	TRBD1	TRBJ1-1	CASSWGQGGVAFF
TRBV4-3	TRBD1	TRBJ2-7	CASSQDTGTAYYEQYF
TRBV28	-	TRBJ1-4	CASNRVVDEKLFF
TRBV5-1	-	TRBJ2-3	CASSSGDGATDTQYF
TRBV5-1	TRBD1	TRBJ2-1	CASSLVWTGTYNEQFF
TRBV7-9	-	TRBJ2-7	CASSSSEEGLHEQYF
TRBV20-1	-	TRBJ1-6	CSARGFTNSPLHF
TRBV4-3	-	TRBJ1-4	CASSQWDGNEKLFF
TRBV6-1	-	TRBJ1-4	CASSDLHGSEEEKLFF
TRBV20-1	-	TRBJ2-1	CSASRSAAYNEQFF
TRBV7-9	-	TRBJ1-4	CASTSGNEKLFF
TRBV4-3	-	TRBJ2-7	CASSQDSGNSYEQYF
TRBV11-3	-	TRBJ2-1	CASSSRQTNEQFF
TRBV30	-	TRBJ2-5	CAWSALVSIQGGQYF
TRBV14	-	TRBJ1-2	CASSPRGTGYGYTF
TRBV20-1	TRBD2	TRBJ2-5	CSARDGTSARGEQYF
TRBV7-9	TRBD1	TRBJ1-1	CASSLATGTNTEAFF
TRBV5-5	-	TRBJ1-4	CASSLAPVEKLFF
TRBV6-2/TRBV6-3	-	TRBJ2-1	CASKGDRLRGIKQFF
TRBV6-5	-	TRBJ2-7	CASSSLSYNEQYF
TRBV4-1	-	-	CASSVAPGAYNEQYF
TRBV6-2/TRBV6-3	-	TRBJ2-5	CASSYLEETQYF
TRBV7-2	TRBD1	TRBJ1-6	CASSLSGDRRNPPLHF
TRBV4-2	-	TRBJ2-7	CASSPYSDYEQYF
TRBV29-1	-	TRBJ1-5	CSVAGAGNQPQHF
TRBV12-3/TRBV12-4	TRBD2	TRBJ2-2	CASSLGRLAFRGGELFF
TRBV27	TRBD1	TRBJ2-3	CASMKPGQGRTDTQYF
TRBV6-5	-	TRBJ1-1	CASSYGRKNTGAFF
TRBV6-1	-	TRBJ2-1	CASSELGFGPNSYNEQFF
TRBV6-5	TRBD1	TRBJ1-2	CASSVTGQGYGYTF
TRBV30	-	TRBJ2-7	CAWISAPSYEQYF
TRBV12-3/TRBV12-4	TRBD1	TRBJ1-2	CASSGLPRGYGYTF
TRBV25-1	TRBD2	TRBJ2-1	CASSDQDGTSGYNEQFF
TRBV7-9	TRBD2	TRBJ2-1	CAGSPLAGEDNEQFF
TRBV12-3/TRBV12-4	TRBD1	TRBJ1-6	CARTGRGNSPLHF
TRBV4-1	TRBD2	TRBJ2-1	CASSQEGYGGAAVENEQFF
TRBV5-1	-	TRBJ2-5	CASSQSSFNEQYF